These T cell receptor beta chains were read from a single sample in a study of blood T cell repertoires in COVID-19. The protocol was immunoSEQ multiplex PCR, while the TCRdb copy is restricted to in-frame clones and leaves out a portion. This sample yields fewer than 250,000 clones, of which about 89% are seen a single time; more than 4.5% belongs to the top ten. The specimen sequenced was peripheral blood. The receptor set was obtained from a woman aged 40 to 50 with acute or convalescent COVID-19. CDR3s include the opening cysteine and the closing phenylalanine or tryptophan. A D gene is named only where the DNA matches it firmly. The size of a clone is reported for some rows only, either as once, few or many, or as a class for expanded clones.

d_call	clone_size	v_call	cdr3_length	j_call	cdr3_aa	cdr3_nt
TRBD1	.	TRBV2	16	TRBJ1-5	CASSETGGHSNQPQHF	TGTGCCAGCAGTGAGACAGGGGGCCATAGCAATCAGCCCCAGCATTTT
.	.	TRBV30	13	TRBJ1-1	CAWRGGGYIEAFF	TGTGCCTGGAGGGGGGGAGGGTATATTGAAGCTTTCTTT
TRBD1	.	TRBV19	16	TRBJ1-5	CATTLTGGFGNQPQHF	TGTGCCACGACGTTGACAGGGGGTTTCGGCAATCAGCCCCAGCATTTT
TRBD2	.	TRBV7-3	20	TRBJ2-1	CASSLEGRGGSSHRTHEQFF	TGTGCCAGCAGCCTGGAAGGGCGGGGGGGCTCCTCTCACCGTACGCATGAGCAGTTCTTC
.	.	TRBV19	14	TRBJ1-1	CASSMAPQYTEAFF	TGTGCCAGTAGCATGGCCCCACAATACACTGAAGCTTTCTTT
.	.	TRBV10-1	13	TRBJ1-2	CASSENSRYGYTF	TGCGCCAGCAGTGAGAATAGTCGCTATGGCTACACCTTC
TRBD1	few	TRBV2	15	TRBJ2-1	CASSGGTGAYNEQFF	TGTGCCAGCAGTGGCGGGACAGGTGCCTACAATGAGCAGTTCTTC
.	many	TRBV5-8	11	TRBJ1-5	CASSPFQPQHF	TGTGCCAGCAGCCCCTTTCAGCCCCAGCATTTT
TRBD1	.	TRBV3-1/TRBV3-2	13	TRBJ1-2	CASSHRDSIGYTF	TGTGCCAGCAGCCACCGGGACAGTATCGGCTACACCTTC
.	.	TRBV5-6	17	TRBJ1-3	CASSLEVGVTSGNTIYF	TGTGCCAGCAGCTTGGAGGTAGGGGTGACCTCTGGAAACACCATATATTTT
.	.	TRBV4-2	15	TRBJ1-1	CASSQDMARGTEAFF	TGTGCCAGCAGCCAAGATATGGCCAGGGGCACTGAAGCTTTCTTT
.	.	TRBV5-1	15	TRBJ2-2	CASSPTQRNTGELFF	TGCGCCAGCAGTCCCACACAGAGGAACACCGGGGAGCTGTTTTTT
TRBD1	.	TRBV18	15	TRBJ1-2	CASSPGGQEVGGYTF	TGTGCCAGCTCACCGGGCGGACAGGAGGTCGGGGGCTACACCTTC
.	.	TRBV2	14	TRBJ1-2	CASSEAGARHGYTF	TGTGCCAGCAGTGAAGCGGGGGCCAGACATGGCTACACCTTC
TRBD2	.	TRBV11-2	17	TRBJ2-5	CASSTGLAATGGETQYF	TGTGCCAGCAGCACTGGACTAGCGGCAACCGGGGGGGAGACCCAGTACTTC
.	many	TRBV19	14	TRBJ1-1	CASSIGGLNTEAFF	TGTGCCAGTAGTATAGGGGGCCTGAACACTGAAGCTTTCTTT
TRBD1	.	TRBV27	13	TRBJ1-1	CASSQGMNTEAFF	TGTGCCAGCTCACAGGGGATGAACACTGAAGCTTTCTTT
.	.	TRBV7-2	11	TRBJ2-1	CASSLIDEQFF	TGTGCCAGCAGCTTAATCGATGAGCAGTTCTTC
.	.	TRBV11-1	15	TRBJ2-2	CASSPARGGPGELFF	TGTGCCAGCAGCCCAGCAAGAGGGGGTCCCGGGGAGCTGTTTTTT
TRBD1	.	TRBV27	19	TRBJ2-1	CASSPTGQGQSSSYNEQFF	TGTGCCAGCAGTCCCACAGGACAGGGACAATCTTCCTCCTACAATGAGCAGTTCTTC
.	.	TRBV18	12	TRBJ2-5	CASSPPLETQYF	TGTGCCAGCTCACCACCCTTAGAGACCCAGTACTTC
.	.	TRBV5-4	15	TRBJ1-2	CASSLRTAGDYGYTF	TGTGCCAGCAGCTTGAGGACAGCAGGGGATTATGGCTACACCTTC
TRBD2	.	TRBV5-4	15	TRBJ2-3	CASRSGTISTDTQYF	TGTGCCAGCAGATCCGGGACTATCAGCACAGATACGCAGTATTTT
TRBD1	.	TRBV5-1	14	TRBJ2-1	CASSGTATYNEQFF	TGCGCCAGCAGCGGGACAGCAACCTACAATGAGCAGTTCTTC
.	.	TRBV24-1	15	TRBJ2-3	CATSDPDRTTDTQYF	TGTGCCACCAGTGATCCGGACAGAACCACAGATACGCAGTATTTT
.	.	TRBV5-1	13	TRBJ2-3	CASSFGTPDTQYF	TGCGCCAGCAGCTTTGGGACACCAGATACGCAGTATTTT
.	once	TRBV12-5	14	TRBJ1-2	CASGLGRREDGYTF	TGTGCTAGTGGTTTGGGTCGCAGGGAAGACGGCTACACCTTC
TRBD1	.	TRBV24-1	16	TRBJ2-2	CATSDLGDRVGGELFF	TGCGCCACCAGTGATTTGGGGGACAGGGTCGGCGGGGAGCTGTTTTTT
.	.	TRBV11-3	15	TRBJ2-2	CASSRAQENTGELFF	TGTGCCAGCAGCCGTGCACAGGAGAACACCGGGGAGCTGTTTTTT
.	once	TRBV5-6	14	TRBJ1-1	CASSLLVGNTEAFF	TGTGCCAGCAGCTTGTTGGTCGGGAACACTGAAGCTTTCTTT
TRBD1	.	TRBV19	18	TRBJ2-2	CASSIPLTGKRYTGELFF	TGTGCCAGTAGTATCCCCCTGACAGGGAAGAGGTACACCGGGGAGCTGTTTTTT
.	.	TRBV7-6	15	TRBJ2-3	CASSLTGSPRDTQYF	TGTGCCAGCAGCTTAACAGGGAGTCCACGGGATACGCAGTATTTT
.	.	TRBV19	19	TRBJ1-5	CASRRDHMAGGLVGQPQHF	TGTGCCAGTAGAAGGGATCATATGGCAGGAGGGTTAGTAGGTCAGCCCCAGCATTTT
.	.	TRBV19	14	TRBJ1-2	CASLNAGAVYGYTF	TGTGCCAGCCTCAATGCGGGGGCCGTCTATGGCTACACCTTC
TRBD1	.	TRBV29-1	13	TRBJ1-1	CSAGQGSFTEAFF	TGCAGCGCAGGACAGGGAAGCTTCACTGAAGCTTTCTTT
TRBD1	.	TRBV7-2	14	TRBJ1-5	CASSLVQGDQPQHF	TGTGCCAGCAGCTTAGTCCAGGGGGATCAGCCCCAGCATTTT
TRBD2	.	TRBV2	16	TRBJ2-3	CASSEGASGGIDTQYF	TGTGCCAGCAGTGAAGGGGCTAGCGGGGGGATAGATACGCAGTATTTT
TRBD1	.	TRBV4-1	14	TRBJ1-2	CASSPTGAGYGYTF	TGCGCCAGCAGCCCTACAGGGGCGGGCTATGGCTACACCTTC
TRBD1	.	TRBV6-5	14	TRBJ1-2	CASSAGQVNYGYTF	TGTGCCAGCAGCGCAGGACAGGTGAACTATGGCTACACCTTC
TRBD1	.	TRBV6-1	15	TRBJ1-1	CASSEGQGAVTEAFF	TGTGCCAGCAGTGAAGGGCAGGGGGCTGTCACTGAAGCTTTCTTT
TRBD2	.	TRBV2	17	TRBJ2-1	CASSEAQGGGSYNEQFF	TGTGCCAGCAGTGAAGCGCAGGGCGGGGGGTCCTACAATGAGCAGTTCTTC
.	.	TRBV7-9	16	TRBJ2-3	CASSLVSRGLLDTQYF	TGTGCCAGCAGCTTAGTGTCCAGGGGCTTACTCGATACGCAGTATTTT
.	.	TRBV5-1	13	TRBJ1-2	CASGRDSNYGYTF	TGCGCCTCCGGGAGGGACTCGAACTATGGCTACACCTTC
TRBD1	.	TRBV6-5	16	TRBJ1-2	CASSSPTRTGDYGYTF	TGTGCCAGCAGTTCCCCCACCAGGACAGGGGACTATGGCTACACCTTC
TRBD2	.	TRBV20-1	15	TRBJ2-1	CSASWLAGTVDEQFF	TGCAGTGCTAGTTGGCTAGCGGGCACTGTTGATGAGCAGTTCTTC
.	once	TRBV7-6	13	TRBJ1-5	CASSSSGNQPQHF	TGTGCCAGCAGTTCCTCAGGGAATCAGCCCCAGCATTTT
.	.	TRBV2	13	TRBJ1-6	CASSGGFNSPLHF	TGTGCCAGCAGTGGAGGGTTTAATTCACCCCTCCACTTT
.	.	TRBV14	17	TRBJ2-5	CASSQELGTNAQETQYF	TGTGCCAGCAGCCAAGAGCTGGGGACAAATGCCCAAGAGACCCAGTACTTC
TRBD1	.	TRBV2	14	TRBJ1-1	CASSQQGRGTEAFF	TGTGCCAGCAGCCAACAGGGGCGGGGCACTGAAGCTTTCTTT
.	once	TRBV25-1	13	TRBJ2-5	CASSRRTGETQYF	TGTGCCAGCAGCCGAAGGACGGGGGAGACCCAGTACTTC
TRBD1	.	TRBV6-5	15	TRBJ1-5	CASSLTRQGGQPQHF	TGTGCCAGCAGTCTGACTCGCCAGGGGGGTCAGCCCCAGCATTTT